This T cell receptor beta chain was sequenced in a study of CD8 T cells in ankylosing spondylitis. Details on this clonotype: Its cognate antigen is unknown.

Whole-study findings and limits: Characteristic of ankylosing spondylitis blood, it appeared, was a TCR beta motif comprising eight highly homologous variants. The clones that were linked to disease were reported to be significantly enriched in matched synovial fluid samples from ankylosing spondylitis patients.

The V gene end was trimmed by 5 bases and the J gene end by 4 bases; junction bases not matched to a gene: 4. Germline CDR1 reads SEHNR; CDR2 reads FQNEAQ (reference sequence). This CDR3 has 13 residues. Construction of TCR beta libraries was performed using quantitative 5'-RACE with molecular barcodes. TCRdb used MiXCR to reprocess the 5' RACE reads, holding one entry per CDR3 protein. Of roughly 150,000 distinct CDR3 sequences in the sample, 25% to 35% were seen once. The rearrangement links TRBV7-9 to TRBJ1-2, with 7 bases lining up with TRBD1. The receptor's source is a male donor with ankylosing spondylitis. The sample comprised synovial fluid, either unsorted or a sorted T cell fraction (not recorded which). In DNA, the CDR3 is TGTGCCAGCAGCGCACAGGGGAGCTATGGCTACACCTTC. It encodes CASSAQGSYGYTF.